This T cell receptor (beta chain) is from a study of blood T cell repertoires in COVID-19. On the study more broadly: Acute and convalescent COVID-19 specimens originated in the United States, Italy and Spain. T cells, B-cell-depleted T cells, or PBMCs supplied cDNA or gDNA.

This CDR3 spans 15 amino acids. Trimming took off 0 bases at V and 3 bases at J, with 9 bases between the two ends. CDR1 is SGHNT and CDR2 is YYREEE in the germline V gene (reference sequence). Original data processing: Amplified reference gene primers provided the basis for estimating nucleated cell counts. The table came from immunoSEQ multiplex PCR; TCRdb's copy has only in-frame clones and leaves some out. V, J and clone size were drawn from that table, and D and trimming were deduced from the DNA. The sample contains roughly 230,000 clones, 80% to 90% of which appear only once. The sequenced material came from peripheral blood. This rearrangement joins TRBV5-4 to TRBJ1-4; D possibly corresponds to TRBD1 (5 bases). The receptor comes from a woman in her thirties or forties who had recovered from COVID-19. CDR3 amino acids: CASSLGAGSNEKLFF. The CDR3 DNA reads as TGTGCCAGCAGCTTGGGTGCAGGGTCTAATGAAAAACTGTTTTTT.